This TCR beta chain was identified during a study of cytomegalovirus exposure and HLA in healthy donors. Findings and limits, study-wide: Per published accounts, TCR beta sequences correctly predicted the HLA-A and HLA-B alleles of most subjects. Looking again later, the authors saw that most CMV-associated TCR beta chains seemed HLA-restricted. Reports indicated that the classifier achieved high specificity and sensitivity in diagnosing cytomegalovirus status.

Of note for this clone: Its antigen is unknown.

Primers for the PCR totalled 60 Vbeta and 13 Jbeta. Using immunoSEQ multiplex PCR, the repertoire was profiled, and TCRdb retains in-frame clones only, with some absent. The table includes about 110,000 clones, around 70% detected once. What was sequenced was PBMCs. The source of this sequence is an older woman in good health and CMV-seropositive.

The chain's CDR3 is CASSLGDIANSPLHF. The CDR3 DNA follows: TGTGCCAGCAGCTTGGGGGACATTGCTAATTCACCCCTCCACTTT. The chain links TRBV5-5 to TRBJ1-6, with D possibly matching TRBD1 (6 bases). The CDR3 covers 15 residues. CDR1 is SGHKS and CDR2 is YYEKEE in the germline V gene (reference sequence). Trimming stripped 0 bases from V and 6 bases from J, with 10 bases between.